Listed below are T cell receptor beta chains from one sample, sequenced in a study of shared clonotypes between healthy human individuals. The repertoire was sequenced with immunoSEQ multiplex PCR; TCRdb's copy has only in-frame clones and lacks some. Of about 2 million clones in the sample, roughly 96% were seen once. Sequencing was done on a sample of naive CD4+ T cells sorted from blood. The receptors derive from a man between 18 and 35 years old in good health. Both conserved end residues are part of each CDR3. A D gene is named only where the DNA matches it firmly. Expanded clones get a size class; other rows say once, few or many, or leave the size out.

clone size,J gene,D gene,V gene,CDR3 DNA,CDR3 protein
NA,TRBJ1-6,NA,TRBV10-1,TGCGCCAGCAGTGGAGGGGTTGGCTCACCCCTCCACTTT,CASSGGVGSPLHF
NA,TRBJ1-5,NA,TRBV28,TGTGCCAGCGGGGGCGGGAGCAATCAGCCCCAGCATTTT,CASGGGSNQPQHF
NA,TRBJ2-2,NA,TRBV6-1,TGTGCCAGCTTAAAAGGGGATCCGCCCGGGGAGCTGTTTTTT,CASLKGDPPGELFF
NA,TRBJ2-7,NA,TRBV5-1,TGCGCCAGCAGCTTACGCCGACAGAGCTCCTACGAGCAGTACTTC,CASSLRRQSSYEQYF
NA,TRBJ1-1,NA,TRBV6-6,TGTGCCAGCAGCCCCACGCCCGGGGGCACTGAAGCTTTCTTT,CASSPTPGGTEAFF
NA,TRBJ1-4,NA,TRBV6-5,TGTGCCAGCAGTTACGGTCAGGGTAACGAAAAACTGTTTTTT,CASSYGQGNEKLFF
NA,TRBJ2-5,TRBD1,TRBV5-1,TGCGCCAGCAGCCCTCAAGGGGGCCTCCAAGAGACCCAGTACTTC,CASSPQGGLQETQYF
once,TRBJ2-7,TRBD1,TRBV25-1,TGTGCCAGCAGTGATTTTCCGGGACAGGGGATTGCCTACGAGCAGTACTTC,CASSDFPGQGIAYEQYF
NA,TRBJ2-5,NA,TRBV5-4,TGTGCCAGCAGCAGGGGACTGGAGAAAGAGACCCAGTACTTC,CASSRGLEKETQYF
NA,TRBJ2-3,NA,TRBV30,TGTGCCTGGAGTGTAGGGGCTACGTATACGCAGTATTTT,CAWSVGATYTQYF
NA,TRBJ2-5,TRBD1,TRBV30,TGTGCCTGGAGTGGGGGATCGGGACAGGGGAACCAGTACTTC,CAWSGGSGQGNQYF
NA,TRBJ1-6,TRBD1,TRBV6-5,TGTGCCAGCAGCCGGACAGGGGGCAATTCACCCCTCCACTTT,CASSRTGGNSPLHF
NA,TRBJ2-3,TRBD2,TRBV9,TGTGCCAGCAGCCCTCCAGCGGGAGGCTCCGATACGCAGTATTTT,CASSPPAGGSDTQYF
NA,TRBJ1-1,TRBD1,TRBV6-6,TGTGCCAGCAGTCCACACGCCCCACAGGGGCGAGCTTTCTTT,CASSPHAPQGRAFF
NA,TRBJ2-7,NA,TRBV11-2,TGTGCCAGCAGTTCACAGGGTTTCTCTGGTCGTCAGTACTTC,CASSSQGFSGRQYF
NA,TRBJ2-1,TRBD2,TRBV6-6,TGTGCCAGCAGTTATCCGGGACTAGCGGTAACTGGTGAGCAGTTCTTC,CASSYPGLAVTGEQFF
NA,TRBJ1-5,TRBD1,TRBV2,TGTGCCAGCAGTCAGCAGGGGGATCAGCCCCAGCATTTT,CASSQQGDQPQHF
NA,TRBJ1-1,NA,TRBV11-3,TGTGCCAGCAGCTTTGCAGCCGGCACTGAAGCTTTCTTT,CASSFAAGTEAFF
once,TRBJ2-5,NA,TRBV6-5,TGTGCCAGCAGCCGCGGGACAGACAAAGAGACCCAGTACTTC,CASSRGTDKETQYF
NA,TRBJ2-5,NA,TRBV10-1,TGCGCCAGCAGTGACGCAGGGCTCGAAACCCAGTACTTC,CASSDAGLETQYF
NA,TRBJ2-2,NA,TRBV6-1,TGTGCCAGCCTCACACAAGTTAACACCGGGGAGCTGTTTTTT,CASLTQVNTGELFF
NA,TRBJ1-1,TRBD1,TRBV28,TGTGCCAGCAGAAATCCCGGGACAGGGATGAGCACTGAAGCTTTCTTT,CASRNPGTGMSTEAFF
NA,TRBJ2-4,NA,TRBV5-1,TGCGCCAGCAGCTTGGGCGACCGCGGGGCTGGAAACATTCAGTACTTC,CASSLGDRGAGNIQYF
NA,TRBJ1-1,NA,TRBV2,TGTGCCAGCAGTGAGGGTGGGAACACTGAAGCTTTCTTT,CASSEGGNTEAFF
NA,TRBJ1-6,NA,TRBV21-1,TGTGCCAGCAACCACCCAGGGGGAGACTCCTATAATTCACCCCTCCACTTT,CASNHPGGDSYNSPLHF
once,TRBJ2-3,NA,TRBV28,TGTGCCAGCAGTGACCCAAGGACAGATAGCACAGATACGCAGTATTTT,CASSDPRTDSTDTQYF
NA,TRBJ2-7,NA,TRBV2,TGTGCCAGCGGATGGGGGAGCGAGCAGTACTTC,CASGWGSEQYF
NA,TRBJ2-2,TRBD2,TRBV7-8,TGTGCCGGACGGACTAGCGGAGGCACCGGGGAGCTGTTTTTT,CAGRTSGGTGELFF
NA,TRBJ2-3,NA,TRBV5-1,TGCGCCAGCAGCTTGGGGGGCAGGGCCACAGATACGCAGTATTTT,CASSLGGRATDTQYF
NA,TRBJ2-7,TRBD2,TRBV6-5,TGTGCCAGCAGACTCCCTAGCGGTTACGAGCAGTACTTC,CASRLPSGYEQYF
NA,TRBJ1-2,NA,TRBV28,TGTGCCAGCAGTTTGCTCGATAGGGCTATAACCCCCTATGGCTACACCTTC,CASSLLDRAITPYGYTF
NA,TRBJ2-7,TRBD2,TRBV7-8,TGTGCCAGCAGACCGGGAGGGTTTGGCGAGCAGTACTTC,CASRPGGFGEQYF
NA,TRBJ2-5,TRBD2,TRBV29-1,TGCAGCGTCCTAGCGGGAGCTAACCAAGAGACCCAGTACTTC,CSVLAGANQETQYF
NA,TRBJ2-5,TRBD2,TRBV7-9,TGTGCCAGCGGGAGGGCCTTGGAGACCCAGTACTTC,CASGRALETQYF
NA,TRBJ2-5,NA,TRBV20-1,TGCAGCGCCCCCGGTTCAGAGACCCAGTACTTC,CSAPGSETQYF
NA,TRBJ2-7,NA,TRBV14,TGTGCCAGCAGCCCGGAGGGTCCCTACGAGCAGTACTTC,CASSPEGPYEQYF
NA,TRBJ2-5,TRBD1,TRBV5-1,TGCGCCAGTCGACAGGGAAGTAGGTTAGAGACCCAGTACTTC,CASRQGSRLETQYF
NA,TRBJ1-2,NA,TRBV6-5,TGTGCCAGCAGTTACTCGAAGGGGCAGGGCAGGGGCTACACCTTC,CASSYSKGQGRGYTF
NA,TRBJ2-1,NA,TRBV18,TGTGCCAGCTCATTAAGCATAGGGGACAATGAGCAGTTCTTC,CASSLSIGDNEQFF
NA,TRBJ1-3,NA,TRBV9,TGTGCCAGCAGCGTAGATGGGGATAACACCATATATTTT,CASSVDGDNTIYF
NA,TRBJ2-7,NA,TRBV27,TGTGCCAGCAGTAGTCGGAGGGCGGAGCTGGGTGAGCAGTACTTC,CASSSRRAELGEQYF
once,TRBJ1-2,NA,TRBV18,TGTGCCAGCTCATACGGACGGTGGCAGGATGGCTACACCTTC,CASSYGRWQDGYTF
few,TRBJ1-5,NA,TRBV5-1,TGCGCCAGCAGCTTGGATCCTAGCAATCAGCCCCAGCATTTT,CASSLDPSNQPQHF
NA,TRBJ1-5,NA,TRBV15,TGTGCCACCAGCAGAGAGCGACAAGGCTGGGGCAATCAGCCCCAGCATTTT,CATSRERQGWGNQPQHF